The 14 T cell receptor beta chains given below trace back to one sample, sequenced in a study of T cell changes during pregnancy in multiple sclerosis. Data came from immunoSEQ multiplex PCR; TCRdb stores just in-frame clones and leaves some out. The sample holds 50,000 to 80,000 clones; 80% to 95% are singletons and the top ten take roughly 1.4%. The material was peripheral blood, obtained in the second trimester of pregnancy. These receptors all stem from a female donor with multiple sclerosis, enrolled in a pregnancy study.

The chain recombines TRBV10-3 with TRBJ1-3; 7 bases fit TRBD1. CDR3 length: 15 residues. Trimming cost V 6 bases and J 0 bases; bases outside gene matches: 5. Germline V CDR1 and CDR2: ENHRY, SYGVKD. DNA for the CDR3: TGTGCCATCAGGAGGACAGGATCCTCTGGAAACACCATATATTTT. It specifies CAIRRTGSSGNTIYF.

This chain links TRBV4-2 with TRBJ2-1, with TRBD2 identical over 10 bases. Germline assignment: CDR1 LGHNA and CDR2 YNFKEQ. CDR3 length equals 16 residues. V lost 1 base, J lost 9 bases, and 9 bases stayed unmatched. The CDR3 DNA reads TGTGCCAGCAGCCAAGCTTTGGGGACTAGCGCTCTTGAGCAGTTCTTC. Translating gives CASSQALGTSALEQFF.

The CDR3, as DNA: TGTGCCAGCAGCGCGCAGGGGGAATTGGATGGCTACACCTTC. Residues: CASSAQGELDGYTF. J is TRBJ1-2 and V is TRBV9; 7 bases match TRBD1. CDR1 SGDLS and CDR2 YYNGEE come from the germline V gene. This CDR3 has 14 residues. Trimming at V came to 3 bases and at J to 6 bases, leaving 8 bases not matched to a gene.

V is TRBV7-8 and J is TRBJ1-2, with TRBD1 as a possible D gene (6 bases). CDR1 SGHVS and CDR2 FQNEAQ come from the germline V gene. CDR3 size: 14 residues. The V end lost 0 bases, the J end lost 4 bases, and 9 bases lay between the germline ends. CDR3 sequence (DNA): TGTGCCAGCAGCTTAGCAGGGGGGGGCTATGGCTACACCTTC. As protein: CASSLAGGGYGYTF. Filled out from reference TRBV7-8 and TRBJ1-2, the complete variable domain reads GAGVSQSPRYKVAKRGQDVALRCDPISGHVSLFWYQQALGQGPEFLTYFQNEAQLDKSGLPSDRFFAERPEGSVSTLKIQRTQQEDSAVYLCASSLAGGGYGYTFGSGTRLTVV.

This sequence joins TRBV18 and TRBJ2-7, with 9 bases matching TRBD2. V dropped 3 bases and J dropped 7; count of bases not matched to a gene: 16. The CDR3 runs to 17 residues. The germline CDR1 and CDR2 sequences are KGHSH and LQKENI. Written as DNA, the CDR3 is TGTGCCAGCTCACCTTCCCCAGTCTATGCGGGAGGGCTTGAGCAGTACTTC. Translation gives CASSPSPVYAGGLEQYF.

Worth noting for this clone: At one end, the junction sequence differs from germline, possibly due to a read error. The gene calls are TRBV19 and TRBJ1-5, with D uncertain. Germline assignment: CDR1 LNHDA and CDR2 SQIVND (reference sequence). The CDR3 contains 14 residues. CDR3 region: CASSPAVNYQPQHF. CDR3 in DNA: TGTGCCAGTAGTCCTGCGGTGAATTATCAACCCCAGCATTTT.

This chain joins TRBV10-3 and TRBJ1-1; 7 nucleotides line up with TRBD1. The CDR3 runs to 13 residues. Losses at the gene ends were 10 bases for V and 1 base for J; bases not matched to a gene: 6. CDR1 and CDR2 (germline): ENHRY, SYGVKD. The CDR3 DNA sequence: TGTGCCACGAGGGACAGAGGGAACACTGAAGCTTTCTTT. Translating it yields CATRDRGNTEAFF.

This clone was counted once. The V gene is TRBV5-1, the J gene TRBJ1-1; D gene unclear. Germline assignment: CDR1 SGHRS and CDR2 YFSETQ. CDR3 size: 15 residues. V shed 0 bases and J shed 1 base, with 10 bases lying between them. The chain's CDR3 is CASSLGRGPNTEAFF. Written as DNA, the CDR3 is TGCGCCAGCAGCTTGGGAAGAGGGCCGAACACTGAAGCTTTCTTT.

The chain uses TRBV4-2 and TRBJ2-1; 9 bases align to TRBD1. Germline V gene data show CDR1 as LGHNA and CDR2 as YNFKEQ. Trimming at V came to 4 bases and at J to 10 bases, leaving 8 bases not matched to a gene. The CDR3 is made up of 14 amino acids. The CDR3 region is CASSRDRELGEQFF. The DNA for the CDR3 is TGTGCCAGCAGCCGGGACAGGGAGCTAGGAGAGCAGTTCTTC.

CDR3 region: CAISAAGRYEQYF. The DNA of the CDR3 is TGTGCCATCAGTGCCGCGGGAAGATACGAGCAGTACTTC. The chain uses TRBV10-3 and TRBJ2-7; possibly TRBD2 for D (6 bases). Per germline, CDR1 ENHRY and CDR2 SYGVKD. The V end lost 4 bases, the J end lost 4 bases, and 11 bases lay between the germline ends. The CDR3 runs 13 residues.

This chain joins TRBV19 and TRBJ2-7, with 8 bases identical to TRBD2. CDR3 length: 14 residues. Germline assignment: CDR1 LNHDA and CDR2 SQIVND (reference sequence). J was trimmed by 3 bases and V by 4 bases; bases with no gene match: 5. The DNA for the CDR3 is TGTGCCAGTAGTACAGCGGGAGACAACTACGAGCAGTACTTC. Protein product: CASSTAGDNYEQYF.

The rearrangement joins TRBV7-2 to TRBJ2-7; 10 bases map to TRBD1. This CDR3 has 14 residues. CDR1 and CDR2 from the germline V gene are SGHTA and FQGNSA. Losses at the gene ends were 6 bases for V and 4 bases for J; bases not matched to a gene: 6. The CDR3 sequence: CASRTGQGIYEQYF. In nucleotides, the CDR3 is TGTGCCAGCAGGACGGGACAGGGGATTTACGAGCAGTACTTC.

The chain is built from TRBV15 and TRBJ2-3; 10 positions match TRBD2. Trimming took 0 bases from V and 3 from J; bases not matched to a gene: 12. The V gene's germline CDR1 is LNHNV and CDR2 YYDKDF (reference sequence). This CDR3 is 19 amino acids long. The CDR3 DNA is TGTGCCACCAGCAGAGAGAAGTTGCTAGTAGCGGGAGGAACAGATACGCAGTATTTT. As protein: CATSREKLLVAGGTDTQYF.

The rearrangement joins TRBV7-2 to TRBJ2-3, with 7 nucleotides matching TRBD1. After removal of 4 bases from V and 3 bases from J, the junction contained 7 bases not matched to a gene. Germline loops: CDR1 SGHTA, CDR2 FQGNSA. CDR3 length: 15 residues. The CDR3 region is CASSSSGTATDTQYF. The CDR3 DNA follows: TGTGCCAGCAGCTCGTCCGGGACAGCGACAGATACGCAGTATTTT.